Listed here are 16 T cell receptor beta chains from one sample, sequenced in a study of blood T cell repertoires in COVID-19. Method: immunoSEQ multiplex PCR; TCRdb's copy keeps in-frame clones and lacks some. Of about half a million clones in the sample, 89% were seen once. Sample: peripheral blood. The receptor source for this set is a man aged 18-30 years with COVID-19, enrolled during active disease.

The chain employs TRBV7-8 and TRBJ2-1, with TRBD2 as a possible D gene (6 bases). V dropped 1 base and J dropped 7 bases, with 17 bases sitting between them. Germline-derived CDR1 and CDR2 are SGHVS and FQNEAQ. The CDR3 length is 16 residues. CDR3 protein: CASSLVGGIFLNEQFF. CDR3 bases: TGTGCCAGCAGCTTAGTCGGCGGGATATTTCTTAATGAGCAGTTCTTC.

This chain connects TRBV6-5 to TRBJ1-5, with D perhaps matching TRBD1 (6 bases). The V gene lost 4 bases and the J gene lost 5 bases, with 15 bases spanning the gap. The CDR3 is 15 residues long. Per the germline V gene, CDR1 is MNHEY and CDR2 is SVGAGI. The CDR3 is CASSLGGANDQPQHF. The CDR3 bases are TGTGCCAGCAGTTTAGGGGGGGCGAACGATCAGCCCCAGCATTTT.

The table lists this clone with a few counts. This rearrangement joins TRBV30 to TRBJ2-5, with D possibly TRBD2 on 6 matching bases. V was trimmed by 3 bases and J by 5 bases, leaving 7 bases between them. In germline, CDR1 is GTSNPN, CDR2 SVGIG (reference sequence). This CDR3 has 11 residues. CDR3 in DNA: TGTGCCTGGAGAGCGGGCGAGACCCAGTACTTC. It encodes CAWRAGETQYF.

The chain couples TRBV10-3 to TRBJ1-5; possible D gene TRBD1, 6 bases. Trimming stripped 3 bases from V and 3 bases from J, with 12 bases between. Per germline, CDR1 ENHRY and CDR2 SYGVKD. This CDR3 region has 15 residues. The CDR3 loop reads CAISDPGQINQPQHF. CDR3 sequence (DNA): TGTGCCATCAGTGATCCGGGACAAATCAATCAGCCCCAGCATTTT.

This clone was seen a handful of times. The chain employs TRBV10-3 and TRBJ2-2; weak D call: TRBD2 (6 bases). The CDR3 has 13 amino acids. Germline-derived CDR1 and CDR2 are ENHRY and SYGVKD. V was trimmed by 6 bases and J by 6 bases, leaving 11 bases between them. CDR3 amino acids: CAIRREAAGELFF. DNA of the CDR3: TGTGCCATCAGGAGGGAGGCGGCCGGGGAGCTGTTTTTT.

This rearrangement joins TRBV5-1 to TRBJ2-7, with TRBD1 matching over 8 bases. After removal of 2 bases from V and 5 bases from J, the junction contained 9 bases not matched to a gene. The CDR3 runs to 15 residues. Per the germline V gene, CDR1 is SGHRS and CDR2 is YFSETQ. Here the CDR3 reads CASSLQGGHLNEQYF. The CDR3 bases are TGCGCCAGCAGCTTACAGGGGGGACACCTCAACGAGCAGTACTTC.

J is TRBJ1-1 and V is TRBV12-3 or TRBV12-4; D unresolved. Between the trimmed V and J ends, which lost 3 bases and 5 bases, there was a span of 7 bases. CDR3 length equals 12 residues. The CDR3, as DNA: TGTGCCAGCAGTTTTCTAGCGACTGAAGCTTTCTTT. Translation: CASSFLATEAFF.

The V and J genes are TRBV15 and TRBJ2-5; 7 nucleotides match TRBD1. The V and J ends lost 4 bases and 5 bases, in that order; junction bases with no gene match: 4. Germline CDR1 reads LNHNV; CDR2 reads YYDKDF (reference sequence). This CDR3 comprises 13 residues. The CDR3 DNA sequence: TGTGCCACCAGCATTGACAGGGTGGAGACCCAGTACTTC. Translation gives CATSIDRVETQYF.

This clone was seen only a few times. This rearrangement joins TRBV12-3 or TRBV12-4 to TRBJ2-7, with a tentative D call TRBD1 (5 bases). This CDR3 has 13 amino acids. V lost 5 bases, J lost 3 bases, and 11 bases lay in between. This CDR3 reads CASSPYTGYEQYF. The CDR3 DNA reads TGTGCCAGCAGTCCCTACACAGGCTACGAGCAGTACTTC.

CDR3 nucleotides: TGTGCCAGCAGCCCAGACAATTGGCCGGAGACCCAGTACTTC. This encodes CASSPDNWPETQYF. J is TRBJ2-5 and V is TRBV14; no reliable D call. In germline, CDR1 is SGHDN, CDR2 FVKESK. V dropped 4 bases and J dropped 5 bases, with 14 bases sitting between them. This CDR3 comprises 14 residues.

Only one count was recorded for this clone. This CDR3 is CASSSAGRRATQYF. CDR3 coding DNA: TGTGCCAGCAGCTCCGCGGGACGCCGTGCTACGCAGTATTTT. The chain is built from TRBV7-2 and TRBJ2-3; TRBD2 is a possible D gene (6 bases). The germline V gene has CDR1 SGHTA and CDR2 FQGNSA. Trimming shortened V by 4 bases and J by 8 bases, and 16 bases separated the two germline ends. The CDR3 is made up of 14 amino acids.

This clone was recorded once. Other DNA sequences in this sample translate to the same CDR3. Written as DNA, the CDR3 is TGCAGCGTTGAAGATCGCGGCGGAGCAAGGTACGAGCAGTACTTC. Encoded protein: CSVEDRGGARYEQYF. The chain has TRBV29-1 and TRBJ2-7; no definite D call. CDR3 length equals 15 residues. Looked up from germline, CDR1 is SQVTM and CDR2 is ANQGSEA. Trimming pared 0 bases from V and 4 bases from J, leaving 16 bases between.

The chain combines TRBV29-1 with TRBJ2-3; 10 bases line up with TRBD1. This CDR3 region has 17 residues. The ends lost 4 bases at V and 0 bases at J; junction bases unmatched: 10. Looked up from germline, CDR1 is SQVTM and CDR2 is ANQGSEA. In DNA, the CDR3 is TGCAGCGTTGGAGACAGGGGGCTTTTCACTAGCACAGATACGCAGTATTTT. Amino acids: CSVGDRGLFTSTDTQYF.

This chain joins TRBV18 and TRBJ2-5; weak D call: TRBD1 (6 bases). The germline gives CDR1 KGHSH, CDR2 LQKENI. Trimming took 1 base from V and 5 from J, leaving 8 bases between them. The CDR3 runs 13 residues. The CDR3 DNA is TGTGCCAGCTCACCACGGGACACTGAGACCCAGTACTTC. Translated, it gives CASSPRDTETQYF. Full variable domain (rest looked up from reference TRBV18 and TRBJ2-5): NAGVMQNPRHLVRRRGQEARLRCSPMKGHSHVYWYRQLPEEGLKFMVYLQKENIIDESGMPKERFSAEFPKEGPSILRIQQVVRGDSAAYFCASSPRDTETQYFGPGTRLLVL.

The V gene is TRBV19, the J gene TRBJ2-2, with 10 bases lining up with TRBD1. CDR1 LNHDA and CDR2 SQIVND come from the germline V gene (reference sequence). J lost 4 bases, V lost 3 bases, and 5 bases had no gene match. The CDR3 covers 16 residues. CDR3: CASSISGDRGTGELFF. As DNA, the CDR3 is TGTGCCAGTAGTATTTCCGGGGACAGGGGCACCGGGGAGCTGTTTTTT.

The rearrangement joins TRBV5-1 to TRBJ2-2, with TRBD1 matching over 7 bases. The junction had 11 bases not matched to a gene; V was cut back by 2 bases and J by 4 bases. The CDR3 has 17 amino acids. Germline V gene sequence: CDR1 SGHRS, CDR2 YFSETQ. The CDR3, as DNA: TGCGCCAGCAGCTTTCAGGGCACAGGGGATCCCACCGGGGAGCTGTTTTTT. This gives the protein CASSFQGTGDPTGELFF.